Listed below are T cell receptor beta chains from one sample, sequenced in a study of CD8 T cells in Susac syndrome. TCRdb reprocessed the immunoSEQ multiplex PCR reads with MiXCR, giving one entry per CDR3 protein. The top ten hold 0.09% to 0.13% of the sample, which has about 71,000 distinct CDR3 sequences, nearly 96% seen once. Sequenced: CD4+ T cells from PBMCs. All receptors derive from a human donor with multiple sclerosis. Both conserved end residues are part of each CDR3. The order of the fields is J gene, D gene, clone size, V gene, CDR3 protein, CDR3 DNA. The D gene is left open where the match is weak. Some rows mark clone size as missing; the rest say once, few, many or name a class of expanded clone.

TRBJ2-2	NA	NA	TRBV19	CASRDHLRGTGELFF	TGTGCCAGTAGAGATCATCTAAGAGGTACCGGGGAGCTGTTTTTT
TRBJ1-2	TRBD1	NA	TRBV13	CASSLATGTYGYTF	TGTGCCAGCAGCTTAGCGACAGGGACTTATGGCTACACCTTC
TRBJ1-6	NA	once	TRBV20-1	CSARRDGDSPLHF	TGCAGTGCTAGGCGGGACGGAGATTCACCCCTCCACTTT
TRBJ1-2	NA	NA	TRBV9	CASSAGRDYGYTF	TGTGCCAGCAGCGCAGGCAGGGACTATGGCTACACCTTC
TRBJ2-1	NA	NA	TRBV19	CASRKLSSYNEQFF	TGTGCCAGTAGGAAGCTAAGCTCCTACAATGAGCAGTTCTTC
TRBJ2-7	NA	NA	TRBV7-2	CASTKSGTHGPYEQYF	TGTGCCAGCACCAAAAGCGGCACTCACGGCCCCTACGAGCAGTACTTC
TRBJ2-5	TRBD2	once	TRBV2	CASSERGLLLTQYF	TGTGCCAGCAGTGAAAGGGGACTACTCCTCACCCAGTACTTC
TRBJ2-3	TRBD2	NA	TRBV7-9	CASRSKGGLAGSDTQYF	TGTGCCAGCAGATCTAAAGGAGGACTAGCGGGGTCAGATACGCAGTATTTT
TRBJ2-7	NA	NA	TRBV7-2	CASSLGGTQSSYEQYF	TGTGCCAGCAGCTTAGGAGGGACACAGAGCTCCTACGAGCAGTACTTC
TRBJ1-1	NA	NA	TRBV6-5	CASSPDSHEAFF	TGTGCCAGCAGTCCGGACAGCCATGAAGCTTTCTTT
TRBJ2-3	NA	NA	TRBV3-1	CVSSSTLALPTDTQYF	TGTGTCAGCAGCTCGACTCTAGCGCTCCCCACAGATACGCAGTATTTT
TRBJ2-5	NA	NA	TRBV20-1	CSARSGRPQQYF	TGCAGTGCTAGAAGCGGCCGACCGCAGCAGTACTTC
TRBJ2-4	NA	NA	TRBV5-1	CASSDGGAKNIQYF	TGCGCCAGCAGCGACGGGGGAGCCAAAAACATTCAGTACTTC
TRBJ2-1	TRBD2	NA	TRBV12-3/TRBV12-4	CASSLGLAGGDDEQFF	TGTGCCAGCAGTTTGGGCCTAGCGGGTGGCGATGATGAGCAGTTCTTC
TRBJ2-1	NA	NA	TRBV4-3	CASSQDDGAVYNEQFF	TGCGCCAGCAGCCAAGATGATGGGGCGGTTTACAATGAGCAGTTCTTC
TRBJ2-2	TRBD1	NA	TRBV19	CASLQGANTGELFF	TGTGCCAGTTTACAGGGGGCAAACACCGGGGAGCTGTTTTTT
TRBJ2-7	TRBD1	NA	TRBV20-1	CSAQSGTGDGYEQYF	TGCAGTGCCCAATCCGGGACAGGGGATGGGTACGAGCAGTACTTC
TRBJ1-1	TRBD1	NA	TRBV7-6	CASSRGTANTEAFF	TGTGCCAGCAGCCGAGGGACAGCGAACACTGAAGCTTTCTTT
TRBJ1-1	TRBD1	NA	TRBV29-1	CSGAGTGNTEAFF	TGCAGCGGCGCCGGGACAGGGAACACTGAAGCTTTCTTT
TRBJ1-2	NA	NA	TRBV2	CASSEADGTWSGYTF	TGTGCCAGCAGTGAAGCGGACGGGACTTGGTCGGGCTACACCTTC
TRBJ1-6	NA	once	TRBV7-2	CASSPINSPLHF	TGTGCCAGCAGCCCCATTAATTCACCCCTCCACTTT
TRBJ1-2	NA	NA	TRBV7-8	CASSQGHLNYGYTF	TGTGCCAGCAGCCAGGGACACCTGAACTATGGCTACACCTTC
TRBJ2-1	TRBD2	once	TRBV3-1	CASSQAPPSGGYNEQFF	TGTGCCAGCAGCCAAGCGCCTCCCTCGGGGGGCTACAATGAGCAGTTCTTC
TRBJ2-7	NA	NA	TRBV7-2	CASSLEPSAAGVQYF	TGTGCCAGCAGCTTAGAGCCTAGCGCAGCCGGGGTGCAGTACTTC